This T cell receptor (beta chain) emerged from a study of blood T cell repertoires in COVID-19. Study information: Sample material is recorded as cDNA or gDNA derived from T cells, B-cell-depleted T cells, or PBMCs.

The CDR3 runs to 11 residues. The trim removed 5 bases at V and 5 bases at J, leaving 2 bases unmatched. Germline assignment: CDR1 DFQATT and CDR2 SNEGSKA (reference sequence). Produced via immunoSEQ multiplex PCR; TCRdb's table is partial and in-frame only. The repertoire has about 150,000 clones, about 85% of them found once; the top ten carry approximately 0.63%. The material sequenced was peripheral blood. This TCR came from a man between 60 and 75 years old with COVID-19, enrolled during active disease. V gene TRBV20-1 combines with J gene TRBJ1-1; 7 positions match TRBD1. CDR3 nucleotides: TGCAGTGCTCCCAGGGGGACTGAAGCTTTCTTT. This translates into CSAPRGTEAFF.